One T cell receptor beta chain is described in this entry. What it binds is unknown. V was shortened by 7 bases and J by 8 bases, with 24 bases between the two germline ends. Per the germline V gene, CDR1 is MNHNS and CDR2 is SASEGT. The CDR3 consists of 16 residues. Researchers took RNA transcripts and amplified the TCR beta CDR3 regions from them. The primer set for the first-round RT-PCR of the TCR CDR3 was HTBI. Using its own MiXCR run on the multiplex PCR reads, TCRdb lists one record per CDR3 protein. The sample includes around 450,000 distinct CDR3 sequences, roughly 13% of them seen just once. This record belongs to a study of T cells in Graves' hyperthyroidism and ophthalmopathy. General study points: Most expanded thyroid clonotypes above 0.001 also appeared in blood. Ophthalmopathy, as predicted by the model, came a median 6.5 months after the prediction.

V is TRBV6-1 and J is TRBJ2-1; D gene uncertain. This TCR was recovered from a woman aged 18-29 years with Graves' hyperthyroidism. Specimen: blood. The CDR3 protein is CASIPSRLSPIHEQFF. CDR3 DNA: TGTGCCAGCATCCCGTCGAGGCTCTCCCCCATCCATGAGCAGTTCTTC.